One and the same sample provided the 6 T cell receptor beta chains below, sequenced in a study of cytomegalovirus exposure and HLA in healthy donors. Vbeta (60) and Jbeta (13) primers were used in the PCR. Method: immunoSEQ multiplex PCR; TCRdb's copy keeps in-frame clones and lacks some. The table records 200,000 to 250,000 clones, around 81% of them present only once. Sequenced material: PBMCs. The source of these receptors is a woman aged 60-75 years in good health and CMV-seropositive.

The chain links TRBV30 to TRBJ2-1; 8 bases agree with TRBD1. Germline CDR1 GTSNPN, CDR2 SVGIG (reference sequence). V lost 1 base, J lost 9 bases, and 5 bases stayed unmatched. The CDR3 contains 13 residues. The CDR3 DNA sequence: TGTGCCTGGAGTGCCGGACAGGGAGGTGAGCAGTTCTTC. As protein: CAWSAGQGGEQFF.

DNA of the CDR3: TGTGCCAGCAGCGTAGGGGAGCGGGAGGATTGGAATGAGCAGTTCTTC. Its translation: CASSVGEREDWNEQFF. V gene TRBV9 combines with J gene TRBJ2-1, with 9 positions matching TRBD2. CDR3 length: 16 amino acids. CDR1 and CDR2 (germline): SGDLS, YYNGEE. Trimming removed 0 bases from V and 7 bases from J; junction bases left unmatched: 8.

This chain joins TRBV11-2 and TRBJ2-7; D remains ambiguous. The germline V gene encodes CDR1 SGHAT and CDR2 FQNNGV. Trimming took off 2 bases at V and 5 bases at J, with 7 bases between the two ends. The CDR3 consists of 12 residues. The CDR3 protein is CASSLHDNEQYF. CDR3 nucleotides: TGTGCCAGCAGCTTACACGACAACGAGCAGTACTTC.

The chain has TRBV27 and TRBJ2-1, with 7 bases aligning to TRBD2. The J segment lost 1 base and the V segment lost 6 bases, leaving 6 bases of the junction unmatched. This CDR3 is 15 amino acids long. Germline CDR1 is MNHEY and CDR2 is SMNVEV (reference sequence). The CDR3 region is CASRVAGYSYNEQFF. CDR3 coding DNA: TGTGCCAGCAGGGTAGCGGGTTATTCCTACAATGAGCAGTTCTTC.

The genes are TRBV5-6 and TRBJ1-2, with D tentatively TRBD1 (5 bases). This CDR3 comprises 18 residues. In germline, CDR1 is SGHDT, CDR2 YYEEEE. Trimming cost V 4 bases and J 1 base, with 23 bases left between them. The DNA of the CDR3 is TGTGCCAGCAGCACCCGGATAAGGGCAGGGAATGTTAACTATGGCTACACCTTC. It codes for CASSTRIRAGNVNYGYTF.

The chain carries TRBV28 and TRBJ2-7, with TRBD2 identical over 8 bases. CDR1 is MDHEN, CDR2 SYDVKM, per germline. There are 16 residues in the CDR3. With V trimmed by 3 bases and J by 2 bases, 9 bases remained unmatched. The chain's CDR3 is CASSLTGGRRTYEQYF. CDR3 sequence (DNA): TGTGCCAGCAGTTTGACGGGCGGGAGGAGGACCTACGAGCAGTACTTC.